Listed here is a single TCR beta chain. Its antigen remains unidentified. Germline CDR1 MGHRA, CDR2 YSYEKL. This CDR3 is built from 13 residues. V lost 4 bases and J lost 1, with 7 bases in between. The sample originates from a study of cytomegalovirus exposure and HLA in healthy donors. Study findings and constraints: Most TCR beta V segments were productive about 87% or about 30% of the time in an earlier analysis.

Researchers ran the PCR with 60 Vbeta and 13 Jbeta primers. The protocol was immunoSEQ multiplex PCR, while the TCRdb copy is restricted to in-frame clones and leaves out a portion. This repertoire includes roughly 100,000 clones. Sequenced material: PBMCs. The sequence came from a woman aged 25 to 39 in good health and CMV-seronegative. V is TRBV4-1 and J is TRBJ1-2; tentative D call: TRBD1 (6 bases). CDR3 DNA sequence: TGCGCCAGCAGCCTACAGGGTAACTATGGCTACACCTTC. This sequence encodes CASSLQGNYGYTF.